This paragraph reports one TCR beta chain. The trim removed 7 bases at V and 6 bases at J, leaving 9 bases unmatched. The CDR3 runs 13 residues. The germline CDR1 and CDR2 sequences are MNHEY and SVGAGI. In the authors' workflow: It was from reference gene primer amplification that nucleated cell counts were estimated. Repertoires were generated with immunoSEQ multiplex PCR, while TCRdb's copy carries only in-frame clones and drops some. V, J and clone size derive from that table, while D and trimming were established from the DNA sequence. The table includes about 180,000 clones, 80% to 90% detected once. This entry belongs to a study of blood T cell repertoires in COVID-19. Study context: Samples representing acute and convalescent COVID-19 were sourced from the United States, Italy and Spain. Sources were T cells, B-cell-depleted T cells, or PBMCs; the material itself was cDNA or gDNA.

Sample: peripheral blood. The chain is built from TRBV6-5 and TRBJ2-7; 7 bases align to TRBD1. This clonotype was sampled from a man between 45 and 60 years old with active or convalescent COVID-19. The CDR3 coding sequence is TGTGCCAGCACCTCGACAGGGCACCCCGAGCAGTACTTC. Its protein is CASTSTGHPEQYF.